This T cell receptor (beta chain) was identified in a study of T cells after yellow fever vaccination. This clonotype has at least ten counts. Its antigen is still unknown. Study-level results: Contaminating bulk clonotypes could be abundant in FACS-sorted repertoires. Post-booster samples contained most primary-vaccination clones (more than 95% CD4, roughly 88% CD8). Although the secondary response was weaker, it peaked faster, at day 5 versus 15. A small proportion of clonotypes was detected in both the CD4 and CD8 compartments.

A single record per CDR3 protein comes from TCRdb applying MiXCR to the 5' RACE reads. The table shows some 250,000 distinct CDR3 sequences, with more than 3.5% occurring only once. The CDR3 spans 15 residues. Germline loops: CDR1 SGHDT, CDR2 YYEEEE. V lost 4 bases to trimming and J lost 2 bases; unmatched junction nucleotides: 7. The sequence derives from a man between 18 and 35 years old who received the YFV17D yellow fever vaccine. V is TRBV5-6 and J is TRBJ2-3, with 7 bases lining up with TRBD2. Sequencing used PBMCs, obtained 15 days after the yellow fever booster vaccination. The CDR3 protein is CASSGSGLSTDTQYF. The CDR3 DNA sequence: TGTGCCAGCAGCGGATCGGGACTATCCACAGATACGCAGTATTTT.